The clone carrying this T cell receptor (beta chain) was seen only a few times. This sample is part of a study of blood T cell repertoires in COVID-19. Participant ages covered roughly 18 to 90 years across 24 US areas. Cohort placement rested on clinical history that participants reported themselves. The data were produced by immunoSEQ multiplex PCR, yet TCRdb's version contains in-frame clones alone and is incomplete. The sample shows roughly 150,000 clones, 70% to 90% of them seen only once. This CDR3 has 16 residues. Germline V lookup: CDR1 SGHTA, CDR2 FQGTGA. V shed 1 base and J shed 6 bases, with 16 bases lying between them.

The sample was PBMCs or T cells enriched from blood (not recorded which). The origin of this receptor is a man aged 40-50 years who had recovered from COVID-19. This rearrangement joins TRBV7-3 to TRBJ2-1, with TRBD2 as a possible D gene (6 bases). The CDR3 nucleotides are TGTGCCAGCAGCTTAAATCGGGCGGGGTCGATCAATGAGCAGTTCTTC. This codes for CASSLNRAGSINEQFF. Using reference TRBV7-3 and TRBJ2-1 for the parts outside the CDR3, the full variable domain is GAGVSQTPSNKVTEKGKYVELRCDPISGHTALYWYRQSLGQGPEFLIYFQGTGAADDSGLPNDRFFAVRPEGSVSTLKIQRTERGDSAVYLCASSLNRAGSINEQFFGPGTRLTVL.